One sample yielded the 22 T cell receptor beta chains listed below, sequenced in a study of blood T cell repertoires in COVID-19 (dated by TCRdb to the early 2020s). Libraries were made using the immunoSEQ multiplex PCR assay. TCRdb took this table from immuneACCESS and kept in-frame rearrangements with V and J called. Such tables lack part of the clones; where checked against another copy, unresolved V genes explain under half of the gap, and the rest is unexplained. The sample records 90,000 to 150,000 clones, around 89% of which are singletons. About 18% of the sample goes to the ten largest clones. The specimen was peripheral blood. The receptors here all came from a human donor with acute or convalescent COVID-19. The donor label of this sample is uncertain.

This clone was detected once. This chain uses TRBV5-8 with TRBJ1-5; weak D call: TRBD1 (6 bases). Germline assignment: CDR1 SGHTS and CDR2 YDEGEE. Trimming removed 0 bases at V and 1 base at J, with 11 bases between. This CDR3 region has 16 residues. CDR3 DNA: TGTGCCAGCAGCTTGGAGGGGCAGGGGAGCAATCAGCCCCAGCATTTT. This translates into CASSLEGQGSNQPQHF.

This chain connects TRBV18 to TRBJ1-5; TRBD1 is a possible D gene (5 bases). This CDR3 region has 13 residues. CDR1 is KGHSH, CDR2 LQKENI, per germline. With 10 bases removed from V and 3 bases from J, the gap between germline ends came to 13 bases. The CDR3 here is CATNSGFNQPQHF. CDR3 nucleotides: TGTGCCACTAACTCAGGGTTCAATCAGCCCCAGCATTTT.

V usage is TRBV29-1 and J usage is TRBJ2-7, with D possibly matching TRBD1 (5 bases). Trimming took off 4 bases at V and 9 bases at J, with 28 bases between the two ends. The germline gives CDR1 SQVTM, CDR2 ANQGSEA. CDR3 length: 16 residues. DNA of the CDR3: TGCAGCGTTGTTGGGGCCCCGACAGAAAAATCTGGTGGGCAGTACTTC. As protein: CSVVGAPTEKSGGQYF.

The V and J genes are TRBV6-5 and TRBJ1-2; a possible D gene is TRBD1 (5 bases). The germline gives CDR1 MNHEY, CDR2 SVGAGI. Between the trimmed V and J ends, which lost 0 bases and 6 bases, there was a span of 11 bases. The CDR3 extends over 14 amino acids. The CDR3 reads CASSYSPPGNGYTF. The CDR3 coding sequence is TGTGCCAGCAGTTACTCGCCCCCAGGGAATGGCTACACCTTC.

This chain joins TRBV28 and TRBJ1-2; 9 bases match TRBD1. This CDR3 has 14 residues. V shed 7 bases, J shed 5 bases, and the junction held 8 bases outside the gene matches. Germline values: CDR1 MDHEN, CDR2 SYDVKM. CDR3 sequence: CASILSGTGYGYTF. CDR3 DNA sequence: TGTGCCAGCATCCTTTCCGGGACAGGGTATGGCTACACCTTC.

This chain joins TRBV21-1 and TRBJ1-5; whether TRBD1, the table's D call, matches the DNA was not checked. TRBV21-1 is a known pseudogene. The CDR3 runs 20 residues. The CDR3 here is CASSTKKGGTGYYSNQPQHF. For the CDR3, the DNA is TGTGCCAGCAGCACAAAGAAAGGAGGGACAGGATATTATAGCAATCAGCCCCAGCATTTT.

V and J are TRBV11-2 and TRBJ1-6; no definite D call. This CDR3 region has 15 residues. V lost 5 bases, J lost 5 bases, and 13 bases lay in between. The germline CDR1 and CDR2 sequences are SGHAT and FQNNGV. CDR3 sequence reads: CASSPVGVNNSPLHF. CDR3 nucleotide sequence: TGTGCCAGCAGCCCAGTGGGCGTCAATAATTCACCCCTCCACTTT.

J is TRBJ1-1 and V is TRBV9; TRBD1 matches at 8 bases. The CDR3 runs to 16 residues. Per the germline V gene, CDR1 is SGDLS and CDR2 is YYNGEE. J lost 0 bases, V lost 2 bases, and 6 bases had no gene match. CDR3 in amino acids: CASSVIRQGMNTEAFF. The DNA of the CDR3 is TGTGCCAGCAGCGTGATCCGACAGGGGATGAACACTGAAGCTTTCTTT.

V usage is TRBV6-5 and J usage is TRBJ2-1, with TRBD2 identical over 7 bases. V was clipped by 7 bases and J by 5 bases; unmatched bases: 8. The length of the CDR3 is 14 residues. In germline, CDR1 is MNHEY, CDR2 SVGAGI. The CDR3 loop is CASITGTTHNEQFF. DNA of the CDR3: TGTGCCAGCATCACCGGGACTACCCACAATGAGCAGTTCTTC.

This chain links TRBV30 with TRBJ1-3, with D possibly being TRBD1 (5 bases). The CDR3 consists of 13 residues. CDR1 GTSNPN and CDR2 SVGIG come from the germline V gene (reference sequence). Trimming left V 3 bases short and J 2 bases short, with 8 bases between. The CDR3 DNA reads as TGTGCCTGGAGAACACAGGCTGGAAACACCATATATTTT. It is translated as CAWRTQAGNTIYF. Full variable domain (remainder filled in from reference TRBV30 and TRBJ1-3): SQTIHQWPATLVQPVGSPLSLECTVEGTSNPNLYWYRQAAGRGLQLLFYSVGIGQISSEVPQNLSASRPQDRQFILSSKKLLLSDSGFYLCAWRTQAGNTIYFGEGSWLTVV.

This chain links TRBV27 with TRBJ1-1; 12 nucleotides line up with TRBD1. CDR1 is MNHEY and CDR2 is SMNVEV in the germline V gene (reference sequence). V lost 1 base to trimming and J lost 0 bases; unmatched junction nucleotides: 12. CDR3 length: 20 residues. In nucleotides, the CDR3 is TGTGCCAGCAGTTTATTTTCTTACCGTGGGACAGGGGGCATGAACACTGAAGCTTTCTTT. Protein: CASSLFSYRGTGGMNTEAFF.

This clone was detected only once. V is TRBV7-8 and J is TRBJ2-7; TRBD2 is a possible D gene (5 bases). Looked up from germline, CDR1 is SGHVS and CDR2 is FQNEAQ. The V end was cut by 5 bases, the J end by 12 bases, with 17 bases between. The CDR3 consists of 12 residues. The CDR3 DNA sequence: TGTGCCAGCAGCACCCCGGAGAGGGTGGGGTACTTC. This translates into CASSTPERVGYF.

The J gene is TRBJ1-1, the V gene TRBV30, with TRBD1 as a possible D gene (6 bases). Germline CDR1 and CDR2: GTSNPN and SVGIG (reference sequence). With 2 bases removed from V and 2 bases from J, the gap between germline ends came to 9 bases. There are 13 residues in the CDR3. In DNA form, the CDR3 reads TGTGCCTGGAGTCAGGACAGTAACACTGAAGCTTTCTTT. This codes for CAWSQDSNTEAFF.

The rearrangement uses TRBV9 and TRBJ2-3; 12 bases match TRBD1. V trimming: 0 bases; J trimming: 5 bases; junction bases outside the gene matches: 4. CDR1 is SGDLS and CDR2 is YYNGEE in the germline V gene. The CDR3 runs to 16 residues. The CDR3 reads CASSVAGQGARDTQYF. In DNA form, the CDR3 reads TGTGCCAGCAGCGTAGCGGGACAGGGGGCGCGAGATACGCAGTATTTT.

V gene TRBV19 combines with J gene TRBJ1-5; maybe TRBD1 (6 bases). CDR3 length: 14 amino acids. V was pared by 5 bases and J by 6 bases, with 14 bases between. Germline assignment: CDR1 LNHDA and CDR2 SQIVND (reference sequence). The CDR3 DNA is TGTGCCAGTAGTGAGCAGGGGACCGGTCAGCCCCAGCATTTT. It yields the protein CASSEQGTGQPQHF.

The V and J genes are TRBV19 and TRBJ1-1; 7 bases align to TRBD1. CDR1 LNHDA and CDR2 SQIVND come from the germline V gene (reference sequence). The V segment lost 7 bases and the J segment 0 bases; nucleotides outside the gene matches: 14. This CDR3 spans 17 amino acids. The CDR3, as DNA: TGTGCCAGTAAGGAGACGACAGGGTGGGTGATGAACACTGAAGCTTTCTTT. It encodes CASKETTGWVMNTEAFF.

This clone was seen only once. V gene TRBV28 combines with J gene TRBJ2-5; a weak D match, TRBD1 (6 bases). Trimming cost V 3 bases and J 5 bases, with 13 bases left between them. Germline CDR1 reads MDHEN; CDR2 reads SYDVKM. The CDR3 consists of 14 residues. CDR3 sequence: CASSLPQGGETQYF. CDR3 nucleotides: TGTGCCAGCAGTTTGCCACAGGGCGGGGAGACCCAGTACTTC.

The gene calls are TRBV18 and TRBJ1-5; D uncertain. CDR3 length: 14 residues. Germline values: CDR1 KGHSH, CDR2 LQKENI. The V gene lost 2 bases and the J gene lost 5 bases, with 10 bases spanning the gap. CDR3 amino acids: CASSPAGLDQPQHF. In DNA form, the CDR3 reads TGTGCCAGCTCACCAGCGGGTTTGGATCAGCCCCAGCATTTT.

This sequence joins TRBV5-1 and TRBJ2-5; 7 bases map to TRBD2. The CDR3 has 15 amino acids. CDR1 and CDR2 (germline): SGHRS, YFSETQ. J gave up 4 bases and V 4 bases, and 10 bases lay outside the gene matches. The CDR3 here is CASSPGVAGLETQYF. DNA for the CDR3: TGCGCCAGCAGCCCGGGGGTAGCGGGCCTAGAGACCCAGTACTTC. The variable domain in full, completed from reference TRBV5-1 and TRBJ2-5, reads KAGVTQTPRYLIKTRGQQVTLSCSPISGHRSVSWYQQTPGQGLQFLFEYFSETQRNKGNFPGRFSGRQFSNSRSEMNVSTLELGDSALYLCASSPGVAGLETQYFGPGTRLLVL.

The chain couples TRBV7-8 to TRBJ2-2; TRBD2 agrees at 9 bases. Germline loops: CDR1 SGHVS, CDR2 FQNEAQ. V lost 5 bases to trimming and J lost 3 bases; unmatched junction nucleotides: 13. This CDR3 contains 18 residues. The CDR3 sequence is CASSPLATSGLYTGELFF. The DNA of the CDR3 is TGTGCCAGCAGCCCCTTAGCCACTAGCGGGCTTTACACCGGGGAGCTGTTTTTT.

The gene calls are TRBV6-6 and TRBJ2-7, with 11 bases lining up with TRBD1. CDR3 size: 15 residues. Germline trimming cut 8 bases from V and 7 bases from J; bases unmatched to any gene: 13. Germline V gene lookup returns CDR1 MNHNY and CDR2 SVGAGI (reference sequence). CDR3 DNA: TGTGCCAGCTCTGTGGGAGGACAGGGGGCGAAAGAGCAGTACTTC. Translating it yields CASSVGGQGAKEQYF.

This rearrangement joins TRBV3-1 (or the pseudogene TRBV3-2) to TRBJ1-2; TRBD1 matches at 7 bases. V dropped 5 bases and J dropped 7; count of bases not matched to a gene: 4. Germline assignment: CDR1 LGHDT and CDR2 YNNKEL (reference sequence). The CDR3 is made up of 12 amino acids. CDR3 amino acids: CASSVRQGGYTF. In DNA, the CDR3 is TGTGCCAGCAGCGTCCGACAGGGTGGCTACACCTTC.